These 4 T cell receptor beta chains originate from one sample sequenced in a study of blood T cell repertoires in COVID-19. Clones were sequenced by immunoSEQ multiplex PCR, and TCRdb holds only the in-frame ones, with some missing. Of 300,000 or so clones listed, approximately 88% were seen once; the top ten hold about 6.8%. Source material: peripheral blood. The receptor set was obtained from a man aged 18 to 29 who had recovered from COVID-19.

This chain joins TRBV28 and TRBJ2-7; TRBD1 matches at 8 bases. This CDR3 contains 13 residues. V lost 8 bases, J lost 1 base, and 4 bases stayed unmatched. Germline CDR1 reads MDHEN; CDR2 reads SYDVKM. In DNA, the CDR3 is TGTGCCAGCTGGGACAGGTTATCCTACGAGCAGTACTTC. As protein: CASWDRLSYEQYF.

The CDR3 DNA reads TGCGCCAGCAGCTTGTCCGGGGGTGGGATGAACACTGAAGCTTTCTTT. Protein sequence: CASSLSGGGMNTEAFF. This chain links TRBV5-1 with TRBJ1-1; D perhaps matches TRBD1 (5 bases). Germline lookup yields CDR1 SGHRS and CDR2 YFSETQ. This CDR3 has 16 amino acids. The ends were cut back, 1 base at V and 0 bases at J, with 13 bases in the middle.

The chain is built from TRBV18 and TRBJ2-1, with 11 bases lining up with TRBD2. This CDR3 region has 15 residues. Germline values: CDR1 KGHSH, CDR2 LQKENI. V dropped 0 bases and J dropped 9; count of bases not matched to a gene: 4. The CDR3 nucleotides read TGTGCCAGCTCACCACCCCTAGCGGGAGGTGTTGAGCAGTTCTTC. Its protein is CASSPPLAGGVEQFF.

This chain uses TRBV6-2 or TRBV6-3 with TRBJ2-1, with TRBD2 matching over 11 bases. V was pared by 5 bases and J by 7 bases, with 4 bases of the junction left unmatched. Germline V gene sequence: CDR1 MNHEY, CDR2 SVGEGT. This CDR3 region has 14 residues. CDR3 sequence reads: CASSRLAGYNEQFF. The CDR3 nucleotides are TGTGCCAGCAGTCGACTAGCGGGATATAATGAGCAGTTCTTC.